This TCR beta chain was documented in a study of cytotoxic CD8 clonotypes in ibrutinib-treated CLL. This clone is classed as medium-sized. Trimming cost V 4 bases and J 0 bases, with 13 bases left between them. Germline loops: CDR1 SGHDN, CDR2 FVKESK. This CDR3 is 16 amino acids long. Here immunoSEQ multiplex PCR was the method, and the copy in TCRdb shows in-frame clones only, minus some. The table lists over 40,000 clones, around four fifths of them singletons. The starting material was PBMCs, obtained after 24 months of ibrutinib treatment. The gene calls are TRBV14 and TRBJ1-3; D is possibly TRBD1 (5 bases). This receptor was identified in a human donor with chronic lymphocytic leukemia. CDR3 in DNA: TGTGCCAGCAGCCCCCTGGGACCGAGCTCTGGAAACACCATATATTTT. Its translation is CASSPLGPSSGNTIYF.